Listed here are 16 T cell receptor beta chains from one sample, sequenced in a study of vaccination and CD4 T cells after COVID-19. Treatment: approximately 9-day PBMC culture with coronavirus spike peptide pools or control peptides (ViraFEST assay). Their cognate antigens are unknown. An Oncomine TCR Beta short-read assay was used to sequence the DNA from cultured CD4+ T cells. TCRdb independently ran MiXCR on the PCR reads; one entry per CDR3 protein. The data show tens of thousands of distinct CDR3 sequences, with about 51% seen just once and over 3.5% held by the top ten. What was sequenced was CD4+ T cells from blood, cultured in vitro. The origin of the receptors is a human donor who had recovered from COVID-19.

The CDR3 DNA reads as TGCAGTGCTAGAGGCGCCGGGGGTGAGCAGTTCTTC. It specifies CSARGAGGEQFF. The chain employs TRBV20-1 and TRBJ2-1; possible D gene TRBD2, 6 bases. Trimming removed 1 base at V and 9 bases at J, with 10 bases between. The CDR3 is 12 amino acids. CDR1 and CDR2 (germline): DFQATT, SNEGSKA (reference sequence).

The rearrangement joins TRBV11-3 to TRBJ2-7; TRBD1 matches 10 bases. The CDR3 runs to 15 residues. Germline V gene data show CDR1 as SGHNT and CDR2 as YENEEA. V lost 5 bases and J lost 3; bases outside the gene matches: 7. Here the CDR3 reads CASSRQGQGLYEQYF. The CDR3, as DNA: TGTGCCAGCAGCCGACAGGGACAGGGGCTCTACGAGCAGTACTTC.

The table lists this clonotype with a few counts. The CDR3, as DNA: TGTGCCAGCAGCTCCCAGGGGGCCCAGCCCCAGCATTTT. As protein: CASSSQGAQPQHF. J is TRBJ1-5 and V is TRBV11-2; TRBD1 aligns across 8 bases. This CDR3 contains 13 residues. The V gene end was trimmed by 4 bases and the J gene end by 7 bases; junction bases not matched to a gene: 3. CDR1 is SGHAT and CDR2 is FQNNGV in the germline V gene.

CDR3 residues: CSVKQGSGNTIYF. CDR3 DNA sequence: TGCAGCGTAAAACAGGGCTCTGGAAACACCATATATTTT. The J gene is TRBJ1-3, the V gene TRBV29-1, with D tentatively TRBD1 (6 bases). The ends were cut back, 6 bases at V and 0 bases at J, with 9 bases in the middle. Germline values: CDR1 SQVTM, CDR2 ANQGSEA. The CDR3 extends over 13 amino acids.

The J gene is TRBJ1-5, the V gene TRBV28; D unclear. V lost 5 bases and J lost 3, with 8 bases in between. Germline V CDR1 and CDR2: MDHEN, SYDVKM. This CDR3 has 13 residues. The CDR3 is CASSRPSNQPQHF. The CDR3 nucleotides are TGTGCCAGCAGTCGGCCCTCCAATCAGCCCCAGCATTTT.

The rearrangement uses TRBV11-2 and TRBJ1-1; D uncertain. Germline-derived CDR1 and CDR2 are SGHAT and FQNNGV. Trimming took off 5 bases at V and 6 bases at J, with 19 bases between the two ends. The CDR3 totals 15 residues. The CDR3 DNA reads TGTGCCAGCAGCCCTATGGGAGGGATCAACGCTGAAGCTTTCTTT. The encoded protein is CASSPMGGINAEAFF.

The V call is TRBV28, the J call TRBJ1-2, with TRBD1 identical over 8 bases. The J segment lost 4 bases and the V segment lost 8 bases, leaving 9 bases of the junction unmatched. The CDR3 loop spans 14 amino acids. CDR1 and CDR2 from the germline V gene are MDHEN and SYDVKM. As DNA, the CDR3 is TGTGCCAGCCTTACGCAGGGGGCGGGCTATGGCTACACCTTC. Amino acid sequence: CASLTQGAGYGYTF.

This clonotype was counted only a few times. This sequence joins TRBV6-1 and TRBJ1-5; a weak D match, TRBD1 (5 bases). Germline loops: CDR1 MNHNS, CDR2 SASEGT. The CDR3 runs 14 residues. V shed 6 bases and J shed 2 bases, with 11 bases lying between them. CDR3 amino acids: CASSRRGGNQPQHF. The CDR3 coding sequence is TGTGCCAGCAGCCGAAGAGGGGGCAATCAGCCCCAGCATTTT.

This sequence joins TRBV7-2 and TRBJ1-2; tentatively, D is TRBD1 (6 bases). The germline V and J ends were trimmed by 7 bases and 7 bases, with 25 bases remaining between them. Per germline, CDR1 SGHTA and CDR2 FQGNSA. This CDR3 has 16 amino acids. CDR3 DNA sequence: TGTGCCAGCATCATACAGTCGGGCAGGGGTGATTTTGGCTACACCTTC. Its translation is CASIIQSGRGDFGYTF. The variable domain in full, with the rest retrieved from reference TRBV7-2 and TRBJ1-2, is GAGVSQSPSNKVTEKGKDVELRCDPISGHTALYWYRQSLGQGLEFLIYFQGNSAPDKSGLPSDRFSAERTGGSVSTLTIQRTQQEDSAVYLCASIIQSGRGDFGYTFGSGTRLTVV.

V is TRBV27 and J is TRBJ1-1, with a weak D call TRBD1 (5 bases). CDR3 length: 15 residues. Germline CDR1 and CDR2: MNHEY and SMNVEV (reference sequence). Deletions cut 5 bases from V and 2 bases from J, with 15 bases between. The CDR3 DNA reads TGTGCCAGCAGTCCGAGGGGAAGGGCTAACACTGAAGCTTTCTTT. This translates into CASSPRGRANTEAFF.

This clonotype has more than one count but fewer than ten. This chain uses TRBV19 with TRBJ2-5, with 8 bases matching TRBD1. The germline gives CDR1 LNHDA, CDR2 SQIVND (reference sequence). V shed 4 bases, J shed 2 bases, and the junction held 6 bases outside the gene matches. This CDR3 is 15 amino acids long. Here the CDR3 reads CASSTPGTGQETQYF. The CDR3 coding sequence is TGTGCCAGTAGTACCCCCGGGACAGGTCAAGAGACCCAGTACTTC.

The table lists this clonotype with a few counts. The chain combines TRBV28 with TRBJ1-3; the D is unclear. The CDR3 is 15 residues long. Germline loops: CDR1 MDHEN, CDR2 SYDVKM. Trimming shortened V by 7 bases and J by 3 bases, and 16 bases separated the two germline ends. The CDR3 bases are TGTGCCAGCACCCCCACAATGGGAGGTGGAAACACCATATATTTT. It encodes CASTPTMGGGNTIYF.

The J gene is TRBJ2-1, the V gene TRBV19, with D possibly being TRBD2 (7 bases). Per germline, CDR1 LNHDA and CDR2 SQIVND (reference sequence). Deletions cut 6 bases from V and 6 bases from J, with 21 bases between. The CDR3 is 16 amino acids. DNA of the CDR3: TGTGCCAGTAGCTCCATGGGGGGGCTAGTGTCCAATGAGCAGTTCTTC. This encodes CASSSMGGLVSNEQFF. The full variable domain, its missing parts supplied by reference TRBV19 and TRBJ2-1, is DGGITQSPKYLFRKEGQNVTLSCEQNLNHDAMYWYRQDPGQGLRLIYYSQIVNDFQKGDIAEGYSVSREKKESFPLTVTSAQKNPTAFYLCASSSMGGLVSNEQFFGPGTRLTVL.

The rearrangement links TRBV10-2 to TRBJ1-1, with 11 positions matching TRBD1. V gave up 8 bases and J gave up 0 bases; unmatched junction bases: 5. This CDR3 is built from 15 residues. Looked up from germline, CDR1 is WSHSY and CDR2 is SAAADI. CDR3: CASRDRGWLNTEAFF. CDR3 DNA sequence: TGCGCCAGCCGGGACAGGGGGTGGTTGAACACTGAAGCTTTCTTT.

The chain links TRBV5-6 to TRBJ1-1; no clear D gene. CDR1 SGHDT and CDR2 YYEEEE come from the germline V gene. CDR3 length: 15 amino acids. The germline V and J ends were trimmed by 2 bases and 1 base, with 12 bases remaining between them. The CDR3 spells CASSFGVRRNTEAFF. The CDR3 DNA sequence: TGTGCCAGCAGCTTCGGGGTGAGGAGGAACACTGAAGCTTTCTTT.

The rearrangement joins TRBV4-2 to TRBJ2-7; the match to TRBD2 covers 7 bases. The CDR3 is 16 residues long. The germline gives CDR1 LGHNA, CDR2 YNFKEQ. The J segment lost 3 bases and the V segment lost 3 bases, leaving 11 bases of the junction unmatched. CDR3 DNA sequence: TGTGCCAGCAGCCACCTTAGCCCGGCGGGAGACTACGAGCAGTACTTC. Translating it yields CASSHLSPAGDYEQYF.